The 10 T cell receptor beta chains presented below share a single source sample, sequenced in a study of blood T cell repertoires in COVID-19. Libraries were prepared by immunoSEQ multiplex PCR; TCRdb keeps only in-frame clonotypes and omits some of them. This repertoire shows about 70,000 clones, over 65% found once; its top ten account for about 0.8%. Material for sequencing was peripheral blood. All receptors come from a woman aged 70-85 years with acute or convalescent COVID-19.

The chain joins TRBV29-1 to TRBJ2-3, with D unclear. In germline, CDR1 is SQVTM, CDR2 ANQGSEA. The CDR3 has 13 residues. V was pared by 3 bases and J by 1 base, with 8 bases between. CDR3 sequence reads: CSVDPTGTDTQYF. In DNA, the CDR3 is TGCAGCGTTGACCCCACTGGCACAGATACGCAGTATTTT.

The rearrangement joins TRBV7-8 to TRBJ1-2, with D maybe TRBD1 (5 bases). The V gene's germline CDR1 is SGHVS and CDR2 FQNEAQ. Trimming cost V 5 bases and J 5 bases, with 15 bases left between them. There are 14 residues in the CDR3. The CDR3 DNA is TGTGCCAGCAGCCTGGGGGGGTTACAATATGGCTACACCTTC. Its protein product is CASSLGGLQYGYTF.

This clone was seen once. This sequence joins TRBV10-3 and TRBJ1-1; the match to TRBD1 covers 7 bases. The V gene end was trimmed by 10 bases and the J gene end by 2 bases; junction bases not matched to a gene: 10. The germline CDR1 and CDR2 sequences are ENHRY and SYGVKD. This CDR3 has 14 residues. CDR3 sequence (DNA): TGTGCCACCAACGACCGGGACAGAAACACTGAAGCTTTCTTT. It encodes CATNDRDRNTEAFF.

This clone was counted a single time. The J gene is TRBJ2-3, the V gene TRBV4-2, with TRBD2 matching over 8 bases. The V gene's germline CDR1 is LGHNA and CDR2 YNFKEQ. The CDR3 extends over 18 amino acids. J was trimmed by 2 bases and V by 4 bases; bases with no gene match: 14. CDR3 DNA sequence: TGTGCCAGCAGCCTCGGCCTAGCGGGCGTGTCAGTCACAGATACGCAGTATTTT. Translated, it gives CASSLGLAGVSVTDTQYF.

The rearrangement uses TRBV10-3 and TRBJ2-7, with unresolved D. Germline CDR1 and CDR2: ENHRY and SYGVKD. Trimming shortened V by 6 bases and J by 6 bases, and 18 bases separated the two germline ends. The CDR3 is made up of 14 amino acids. As DNA, the CDR3 is TGTGCCATCAGCAAAGAGTCGGGTTTGGGCGAGCAGTACTTC. This encodes CAISKESGLGEQYF.

This chain joins TRBV18 and TRBJ1-1; D gene ambiguous. Germline V gives CDR1 KGHSH, CDR2 LQKENI. The CDR3 extends over 13 amino acids. V shed 2 bases and J shed 5 bases, with 9 bases lying between them. CDR3 coding DNA: TGTGCCAGCTCACCATACGAGAGAACTGAAGCTTTCTTT. Protein sequence: CASSPYERTEAFF.

In DNA form, the CDR3 reads TGTGCCAGCAGCTCCGGGACAGGGCTTTTCAATGAGCAGTTCTTC. Protein sequence: CASSSGTGLFNEQFF. V usage is TRBV6-5 and J usage is TRBJ2-1, with 9 bases matching TRBD1. Looked up from germline, CDR1 is MNHEY and CDR2 is SVGAGI. The J segment lost 6 bases and the V segment lost 6 bases, leaving 9 bases of the junction unmatched. This CDR3 has 15 residues.

This clone was seen a single time. The rearrangement links TRBV7-8 to TRBJ2-1, with 7 bases aligning to TRBD2. The trim removed 7 bases at V and 5 bases at J, leaving 11 bases unmatched. CDR3 length: 15 residues. The germline V gene encodes CDR1 SGHVS and CDR2 FQNEAQ. CDR3 coding DNA: TGTGCCAGCACCCAACGGCGGGAGTCCCACAATGAGCAGTTCTTC. It is translated as CASTQRRESHNEQFF.

The rearrangement uses TRBV7-8 and TRBJ1-2; 8 nucleotides align to TRBD1. The CDR3 has 14 residues. J lost 4 bases, V lost 5 bases, and 6 bases had no gene match. Germline-derived CDR1 and CDR2 are SGHVS and FQNEAQ. The CDR3 loop is CASSRDRGAYGYTF. CDR3 nucleotides: TGTGCCAGCAGCCGAGACAGGGGCGCCTATGGCTACACCTTC. Full variable domain (remainder filled in from reference TRBV7-8 and TRBJ1-2): GAGVSQSPRYKVAKRGQDVALRCDPISGHVSLFWYQQALGQGPEFLTYFQNEAQLDKSGLPSDRFFAERPEGSVSTLKIQRTQQEDSAVYLCASSRDRGAYGYTFGSGTRLTVV.

This clone was seen only once. The J gene is TRBJ2-7, the V gene TRBV3-1 (or the pseudogene TRBV3-2); 9 positions match TRBD2. Germline V gives CDR1 LGHDT, CDR2 YNNKEL (reference sequence). Trimming at V came to 0 bases and at J to 2 bases, leaving 11 bases not matched to a gene. The CDR3 contains 18 residues. In nucleotides, the CDR3 is TGTGCCAGCAGCCAAGACTCCACAACTAGCGGGCTAACCTACGAGCAGTACTTC. As protein: CASSQDSTTSGLTYEQYF.